The 27 T cell receptor beta chains below come from one sample, sequenced in a study of early T cells in non-severe SARS-CoV-2 infection. TCRdb ran MiXCR on the 5' RACE reads and lists one entry per CDR3 protein. The sample shows tens of thousands of distinct CDR3 sequences, 12% of them seen only once. Sequencing was done on a sample of whole blood. These TCRs come from an adult who was a healthcare worker with PCR-confirmed SARS-CoV-2 infection or an uninfected control (not recorded which).

This clonotype was seen repeatedly, ten times or more. The chain recombines TRBV6-1 with TRBJ1-1; D is unclear. The CDR3 sequence is 15 residues long. Between the trimmed V and J ends, which lost 5 bases and 1 base, there was a span of 14 bases. CDR1 and CDR2 from the germline V gene are MNHNS and SASEGT. The CDR3 nucleotides are TGTGCCAGCAGTCGAGAGGGCCTGGGGAACACTGAAGCTTTCTTT. Protein product: CASSREGLGNTEAFF.

Remarks on this clonotype: This CDR3 is missing its conserved last phenylalanine or tryptophan, likely due to a read error. This sequence joins TRBV5-1 and TRBJ2-1, with 8 positions matching TRBD2. Germline CDR1 SGHRS, CDR2 YFSETQ. The CDR3 totals 15 residues. The V and J ends lost 4 bases and 5 bases, in that order; junction bases with no gene match: 8. The CDR3 DNA reads as TGCGCCAGCAGCCTTACGGGTAGCGGGGACAATGAGCAGTTCTCC. Protein sequence: CASSLTGSGDNEQFS.

This clonotype was counted between two and nine times. The rearrangement links TRBV5-1 to TRBJ2-3, with 13 bases that match TRBD2. The germline V gene encodes CDR1 SGHRS and CDR2 YFSETQ. CDR3 length equals 15 residues. J gave up 4 bases and V 6 bases, and 5 bases lay outside the gene matches. The CDR3 sequence is CASNTGTSGADTQYF. CDR3 nucleotide sequence: TGCGCCAGCAACACCGGGACTAGCGGGGCAGATACGCAGTATTTT.

The table lists this clonotype with many counts. J is TRBJ1-4 and V is TRBV4-1; possibly TRBD1 for D (5 bases). Trimming left V 4 bases short and J 5 bases short, with 14 bases between. CDR1 is MGHRA, CDR2 YSYEKL, per germline. The CDR3 spans 15 residues. Here the CDR3 reads CASSLQGWANEKLFF. DNA for the CDR3: TGCGCCAGCAGCCTTCAGGGTTGGGCGAATGAAAAACTGTTTTTT.

This clonotype has at least ten counts. V usage is TRBV20-1 and J usage is TRBJ2-1; the match to TRBD2 covers 10 bases. V gave up 4 bases and J gave up 1 base; unmatched junction bases: 7. Per the germline V gene, CDR1 is DFQATT and CDR2 is SNEGSKA (reference sequence). The CDR3 contains 16 residues. The CDR3 region is CSATPLAGASYNEQFF. CDR3 coding DNA: TGCAGTGCTACTCCTCTAGCGGGAGCGTCCTACAATGAGCAGTTCTTC.

The rearrangement links TRBV7-2 to TRBJ1-1; TRBD1 is a possible D gene (6 bases). CDR1 is SGHTA, CDR2 FQGNSA, per germline. Trimming pared 5 bases from V and 0 bases from J, leaving 10 bases between. This CDR3 is built from 14 residues. CDR3 region: CASSPSGVNTEAFF. CDR3 nucleotide sequence: TGTGCCAGCAGCCCGTCAGGGGTGAACACTGAAGCTTTCTTT. Full variable domain (outside the CDR3, taken from reference TRBV7-2 and TRBJ1-1): GAGVSQSPSNKVTEKGKDVELRCDPISGHTALYWYRQSLGQGLEFLIYFQGNSAPDKSGLPSDRFSAERTGGSVSTLTIQRTQQEDSAVYLCASSPSGVNTEAFFGQGTRLTVV.

This clonotype was seen only a few times. CDR3 in DNA: TGTGCCAGCAGTCCGGGACAGGTCTATGGCTACACCTTC. It codes for CASSPGQVYGYTF. The rearrangement joins TRBV3-1 to TRBJ1-2; 8 bases fit TRBD1. Germline V gene data show CDR1 as LGHDT and CDR2 as YNNKEL (reference sequence). The CDR3 is 13 residues long. Trimming at V came to 6 bases and at J to 4 bases, leaving 4 bases not matched to a gene. Supplemented by reference TRBV3-1 and TRBJ1-2, the full variable domain reads DTAVSQTPKYLVTQMGNDKSIKCEQNLGHDTMYWYKQDSKKFLKIMFSYNNKELIINETVPNRFSPKSPDKAHLNLHINSLELGDSAVYFCASSPGQVYGYTFGSGTRLTVV.

This clonotype has just a few counts. The chain recombines TRBV9 with TRBJ2-5, with 10 bases lining up with TRBD2. CDR3 length: 17 residues. J lost 2 bases, V lost 0 bases, and 7 bases had no gene match. From germline, CDR1 is SGDLS and CDR2 YYNGEE. Here the CDR3 DNA reads TGTGCCAGCAGCGTAGATGTAGCGGGGGGAATACAAGAGACCCAGTACTTC. Its protein product is CASSVDVAGGIQETQYF.

This clonotype was observed at least ten times. The chain combines TRBV3-1 with TRBJ2-1; D may be TRBD1 or TRBD2 (6 bases each). Germline V CDR1 and CDR2: LGHDT, YNNKEL (reference sequence). Trimming took off 4 bases at V and 3 bases at J, with 13 bases between the two ends. The CDR3 covers 15 residues. The CDR3 sequence: CASSRGASSYNEQFF. For the CDR3, the DNA is TGTGCCAGCAGCCGGGGGGCTAGCAGCTACAATGAGCAGTTCTTC.

The chain carries TRBV5-4 and TRBJ1-1; D unclear. CDR3 size: 14 residues. CDR1 and CDR2 (germline): SGHNT, YYREEE (reference sequence). Between the trimmed V and J ends, which lost 1 base and 0 bases, there was a span of 7 bases. Here the CDR3 reads CASSLLSLNTEAFF. CDR3 in DNA: TGTGCCAGCAGCTTGCTGAGTCTGAACACTGAAGCTTTCTTT.

This clonotype was observed a handful of times. This sequence joins TRBV9 and TRBJ2-1, with 10 nucleotides matching TRBD2. V trimming: 4 bases; J trimming: 5 bases; junction bases outside the gene matches: 6. Germline CDR1 reads SGDLS; CDR2 reads YYNGEE. This CDR3 has 15 amino acids. The CDR3 sequence is CASSFSGGQDNEQFF. The CDR3 DNA reads as TGTGCCAGCAGCTTTAGCGGGGGGCAGGACAATGAGCAGTTCTTC.

The chain combines TRBV3-1 with TRBJ2-1; D is possibly TRBD2 (5 bases). The length of the CDR3 is 14 residues. V lost 1 base, J lost 6 bases, and 10 bases lay in between. Germline V CDR1 and CDR2: LGHDT, YNNKEL (reference sequence). This chain's CDR3 is CASSQGRVSNEQFF. The CDR3 DNA reads as TGTGCCAGCAGCCAAGGGCGGGTCAGCAATGAGCAGTTCTTC.

This clonotype was seen a few times. The chain has TRBV20-1 and TRBJ2-1, with 8 nucleotides matching TRBD1. V gave up 2 bases and J gave up 8 bases; unmatched junction bases: 2. Germline values: CDR1 DFQATT, CDR2 SNEGSKA (reference sequence). The CDR3 spans 12 residues. The DNA of the CDR3 is TGCAGTGCTAGACCAGGGGGCTATGAGCAGTTCTTC. Translation gives CSARPGGYEQFF.

This clonotype was counted many times. The chain joins TRBV12-3 or TRBV12-4 to TRBJ2-1; weak D call: TRBD2 (5 bases). The ends were cut back, 6 bases at V and 12 bases at J, with 15 bases in the middle. The CDR3 runs to 12 residues. The CDR3 reads CASSPFIARQFF. The CDR3 coding sequence is TGTGCCAGCAGCCCCTTTATAGCGAGGCAGTTCTTC.

This clonotype was counted a few times. The chain couples TRBV7-2 to TRBJ2-7, with a possible D match to TRBD2 (5 bases). Looked up from germline, CDR1 is SGHTA and CDR2 is FQGNSA. V was clipped by 0 bases and J by 2 bases, with 11 bases between them. The CDR3 is 15 residues long. The CDR3 loop is CASSLAAGGTYEQYF. CDR3 nucleotides: TGTGCCAGCAGCTTAGCCGCGGGTGGTACCTACGAGCAGTACTTC.

This clonotype occurred many times. CDR3 sequence: CASSLQGNYGYTF. CDR3 bases: TGTGCCAGCAGCCTACAGGGAAACTATGGCTACACCTTC. This chain connects TRBV4-2 to TRBJ1-2, with D maybe TRBD1 (6 bases). V was trimmed by 4 bases and J by 2 bases, leaving 8 bases between them. CDR1 and CDR2 from the germline V gene are LGHNA and YNFKEQ. The CDR3 contains 13 residues.

In its sample, this clonotype was seen a few times. The V call is TRBV28, the J call TRBJ2-5; no firm D call. Per the germline V gene, CDR1 is MDHEN and CDR2 is SYDVKM. Trimming cost V 1 base and J 1 base, with 13 bases left between them. The CDR3 is made up of 16 amino acids. The CDR3 loop is CASSLFFRISQETQYF. The CDR3 DNA reads TGTGCCAGCAGTTTATTCTTCAGGATTTCCCAAGAGACCCAGTACTTC.

This clonotype was seen a few times. The J gene is TRBJ2-7, the V gene TRBV18; 7 bases match TRBD1. The CDR3 length is 13 residues. Germline loops: CDR1 KGHSH, CDR2 LQKENI. Trimming took 3 bases from V and 6 from J; bases not matched to a gene: 5. The CDR3 sequence: CASSPETGTEQYF. The DNA of the CDR3 is TGTGCCAGCTCACCGGAGACAGGGACCGAGCAGTACTTC.

Regarding this clonotype: Possible read error: a much larger clone is one base away. J is TRBJ2-3 and V is TRBV7-9, with D perhaps TRBD2 (6 bases). V lost 5 bases and J 4 bases, leaving 16 bases between the germline ends. The CDR3 runs to 15 residues. Looked up from germline, CDR1 is SEHNR and CDR2 is FQNEAQ (reference sequence). CDR3 in amino acids: CASSIPFGSADTQYF. The CDR3 nucleotides are TGTGCCAGCAGCATCCCCTTCGGGAGTGCAGATACGCAGTATTTT.

This chain links TRBV5-6 with TRBJ2-7, with D unclear. CDR1 SGHDT and CDR2 YYEEEE come from the germline V gene. With 2 bases removed from V and 5 bases from J, the gap between germline ends came to 20 bases. CDR3 length: 16 residues. The CDR3 region is CASSFETVGMPHEQYF. The CDR3 DNA sequence: TGTGCCAGCAGCTTCGAAACCGTTGGGATGCCCCACGAGCAGTACTTC. The whole variable domain, remainder taken from reference TRBV5-6 and TRBJ2-7, is DAGVTQSPTHLIKTRGQQVTLRCSPKSGHDTVSWYQQALGQGPQFIFQYYEEEERQRGNFPDRFSGHQFPNYSSELNVNALLLGDSALYLCASSFETVGMPHEQYFGPGTRLTVT.

This clonotype occurred a few times. The CDR3 here is CASSPGLAGAYEQYF. CDR3 bases: TGTGCCAGCAGCCCAGGACTAGCGGGGGCCTACGAGCAGTACTTC. The V gene is TRBV7-2, the J gene TRBJ2-7; TRBD2 matches at 13 bases. The CDR3 extends over 15 amino acids. Trimming took 5 bases from V and 2 from J; bases not matched to a gene: 3. Looked up from germline, CDR1 is SGHTA and CDR2 is FQGNSA.

In this sample, this clonotype turned up a few times. This chain links TRBV19 with TRBJ2-7; 14 nucleotides align to TRBD2. V lost 5 bases and J lost 4; bases outside the gene matches: 7. This CDR3 has 16 residues. CDR1 LNHDA and CDR2 SQIVND come from the germline V gene (reference sequence). CDR3 sequence reads: CASSWRLAGGPYEQYF. CDR3 nucleotide sequence: TGTGCCAGTAGTTGGCGACTAGCGGGAGGGCCTTACGAGCAGTACTTC.

This chain links TRBV25-1 with TRBJ1-2; D is ambiguous. This CDR3 is 10 amino acids long. From germline, CDR1 is MGHDK and CDR2 SYGVNS. Trimming removed 8 bases from V and 7 bases from J, with 8 bases in between. The CDR3, as DNA: TGTGCCAGCTACAGAAGTGGCTACACCTTC. Translated: CASYRSGYTF.

A few counts support this clonotype. V gene TRBV20-1 combines with J gene TRBJ2-1; 9 bases fit TRBD2. Germline assignment: CDR1 DFQATT and CDR2 SNEGSKA (reference sequence). Trimming took 5 bases from V and 3 from J; bases not matched to a gene: 11. The CDR3 runs to 16 residues. The CDR3 DNA follows: TGCAGTGCTTGGAAGGCTAGCGGGATCAGCTACAATGAGCAGTTCTTC. Amino acids: CSAWKASGISYNEQFF.

This clonotype was observed a handful of times. In nucleotides, the CDR3 is TGTGCCACGCGAACAGGGAATGGAAACACCATATATTTT. It translates to CATRTGNGNTIYF. J is TRBJ1-3 and V is TRBV6-5; a possible D gene is TRBD1 (6 bases). Germline V gene sequence: CDR1 MNHEY, CDR2 SVGAGI. Trimming took 10 bases from V and 3 from J, leaving 13 bases between them. There are 13 residues in the CDR3.

This clonotype has more than one count but fewer than ten. The chain uses TRBV19 and TRBJ2-7, with D perhaps TRBD1 or TRBD2 (5 bases each). This CDR3 is 13 amino acids long. Germline V CDR1 and CDR2: LNHDA, SQIVND (reference sequence). V was pared by 3 bases and J by 6 bases, with 12 bases between. The CDR3 loop is CASSIGQGPEQYF. In DNA form, the CDR3 reads TGTGCCAGTAGTATCGGGCAGGGACCCGAGCAGTACTTC.

The V gene is TRBV16, the J gene TRBJ1-4; D is unclear. V was clipped by 1 base and J by 8 bases, with 14 bases between them. This CDR3 spans 15 amino acids. Germline V gene lookup returns CDR1 KGHSY and CDR2 FQNENV. This CDR3 reads CASSQWGLAKEKLFF. As DNA, the CDR3 is TGTGCCAGCAGCCAATGGGGTCTCGCCAAGGAAAAACTGTTTTTT.